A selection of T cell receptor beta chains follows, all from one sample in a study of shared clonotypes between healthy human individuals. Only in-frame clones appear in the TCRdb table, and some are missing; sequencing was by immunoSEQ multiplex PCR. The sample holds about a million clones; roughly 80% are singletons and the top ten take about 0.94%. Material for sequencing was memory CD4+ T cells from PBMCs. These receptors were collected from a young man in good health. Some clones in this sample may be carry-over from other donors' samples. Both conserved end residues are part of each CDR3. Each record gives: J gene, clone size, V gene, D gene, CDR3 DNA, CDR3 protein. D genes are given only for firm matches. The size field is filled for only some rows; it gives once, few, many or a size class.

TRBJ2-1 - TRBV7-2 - TGTGCCAGCAGGCGGGACTGGTCGGACAATGAGCAGTTCTTC CASRRDWSDNEQFF
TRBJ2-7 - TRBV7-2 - TGTGCCAGCAGCTTACGATTCGACTCCTACGAGCAGTACTTC CASSLRFDSYEQYF
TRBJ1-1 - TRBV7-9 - TGTGCCAGCAGCCTTAGCGTTGAAGTCACTGAAGCTTTCTTT CASSLSVEVTEAFF
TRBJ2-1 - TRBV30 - TGTGCCTGGTCTCGGGGTTACTCCTACAATGAGCAGTTCTTC CAWSRGYSYNEQFF
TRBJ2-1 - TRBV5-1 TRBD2 TGCGCCAGCAGCTTTGGGGTACTAGCGGGAGGGCCAAGGGGCAATGAGCAGTTCTTC CASSFGVLAGGPRGNEQFF
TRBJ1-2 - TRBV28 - TGTGCCAGCAGTTCCCACGCGGGGAAGCATGGCTACACCTTC CASSSHAGKHGYTF
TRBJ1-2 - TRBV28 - TGCGCCAGCAGTTTCGCGGAGTATGGCTACACCTTC CASSFAEYGYTF
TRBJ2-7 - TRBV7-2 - TGTGCCAGCAGCCCCCGGGCAGGGTGGTACGAGCAGTACTTC CASSPRAGWYEQYF
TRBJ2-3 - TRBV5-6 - TGTGCCAGCAGCTTGGGTCCCTGGAGCACAGATACGCAGTATTTT CASSLGPWSTDTQYF
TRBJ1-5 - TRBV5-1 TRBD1 TGCGCCAGCAGCCCGGGGACAGGGGGCAATCAGCCCCAGCATTTT CASSPGTGGNQPQHF
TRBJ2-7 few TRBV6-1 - TGTGCAGATGCAACCGGGACACAACCCTACGAGCAGTACTTC CADATGTQPYEQYF
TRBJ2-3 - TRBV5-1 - TGCGCCAGCAGCTTGGCCTTAGATACGCAGTATTTT CASSLALDTQYF
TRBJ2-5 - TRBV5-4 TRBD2 TGTGCCAGCAGCTTGGAGCTAGCGGGAGCCGAGACCCAGTACTTC CASSLELAGAETQYF
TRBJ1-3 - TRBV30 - TGTGCCTGGAGTGTAGGTCAGATCTCTGGAAACACCATATATTTT CAWSVGQISGNTIYF
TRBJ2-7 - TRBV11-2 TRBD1 TGTGCCAGCAGCTTGACAGGGGCCTACGAGCAGTACTTC CASSLTGAYEQYF
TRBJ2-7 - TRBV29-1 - TGCAGCGTTGGTAACGGCCGGGGGAACGAGCAGTACTTC CSVGNGRGNEQYF
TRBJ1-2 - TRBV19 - TGTGCCAGTTTTGTTGGAGTAGGCTATGGCTACACCTTC CASFVGVGYGYTF
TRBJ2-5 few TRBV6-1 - TGTGCCAGCAGTGAAGGTTTAGGGTTCGGAGAGACCCAGTACTTC CASSEGLGFGETQYF
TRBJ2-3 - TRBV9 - TGTGCCAGCGGCCGGTCGGGCGATACGCAGTATTTT CASGRSGDTQYF
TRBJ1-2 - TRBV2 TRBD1 TGTGCCAGCAGTGAATCCCCAGGGGGCAGTTATGGCTACACCTTC CASSESPGGSYGYTF
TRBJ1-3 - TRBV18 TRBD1 TGTGCCAGCTCATGGACCGGGACAGGGTCTGGAAACACCATATATTTT CASSWTGTGSGNTIYF
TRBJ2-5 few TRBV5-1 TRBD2 TGCGCCAGCAGCTTGACTAGCGGGAGTCTGACCCAGTACTTC CASSLTSGSLTQYF
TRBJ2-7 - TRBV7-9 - TGTGCCAGCAGCGCCTACAGTAGCTCCTACGAGCAGTACTTC CASSAYSSSYEQYF